This T cell receptor beta chain was retrieved from a study of blood T cells in healthy people across ages. Findings of the study overall: Diversity of TCR beta per million T cells declined in a roughly linear way with age.

This CDR3 spans 11 amino acids. Germline V CDR1 and CDR2: MDHEN, SYDVKM. V lost 5 bases and J 6 bases, leaving 5 bases between the germline ends. Every sample gave at least 5 micrograms of total RNA when it was extracted. Primers used in a second PCR of roughly 6 to 12 cycles were a sample-barcoded 5' primer and a J-beta primer mix. TCRdb reanalysed the 5' RACE reads using MiXCR and keeps one entry per CDR3 protein. Here the sample spans about 970,000 distinct CDR3 sequences, approximately 50% being singletons. This clonotype has a handful of counts. The antigen is unknown. The chain employs TRBV28 and TRBJ2-1; no definite D call. The specimen sequenced was blood. This receptor was obtained from a woman in her sixties or seventies in good health. CDR3 DNA sequence: TGTGCCAGCAGTATTGCCAATGAGCAGTTCTTC. It codes for CASSIANEQFF.